A single sample gave rise to the 17 T cell receptor beta chains below, sequenced in a study of post-analysis software for immune sequencing data. Study observations and caveats: In patients, TRBV5-6, TRBV5-1 and TRBV20-1 belonged to five TRBV segments found more frequently than in controls.

The TCR beta cDNA libraries carried unique molecular identifiers. TCRdb re-derived calls from the PCR reads in MiXCR, one entry per CDR3 protein. The repertoire holds hundreds of thousands of distinct CDR3 sequences, with about 53% as singletons. The antigens for these receptors are not known. Sequenced input: blood. These receptors originate from a girl under 18 with multiple sclerosis.

This clonotype occurred a few times. The chain recombines TRBV12-3 or TRBV12-4 with TRBJ2-7; 8 bases are a match to TRBD2. The CDR3 extends over 15 amino acids. Trimming removed 3 bases from V and 2 bases from J; junction bases left unmatched: 6. The CDR3 bases are TGTGCCAGCAGTTTGGGGACTAGGGCCACCTACGAGCAGTACTTC. Encoded protein: CASSLGTRATYEQYF.

This clonotype was counted a few times. This chain uses TRBV6-2 or TRBV6-3 with TRBJ1-1; the D gene is possibly TRBD1 (5 bases). Trimming shortened V by 0 bases and J by 8 bases, and 22 bases separated the two germline ends. This CDR3 is built from 17 residues. Germline CDR1 and CDR2: MNHEY and SVGEGT. The CDR3 reads CASSYSIDSTSPREAFF. The CDR3 DNA is TGTGCCAGCAGTTACTCGATAGACAGTACCAGCCCGCGGGAAGCTTTCTTT.

The rearrangement joins TRBV25-1 to TRBJ1-1; the D is unclear. There are 14 residues in the CDR3. The germline V and J ends were trimmed by 3 bases and 0 bases, with 8 bases remaining between them. The germline gives CDR1 MGHDK, CDR2 SYGVNS. The CDR3 spells CASSDRFMNTEAFF. For the CDR3, the DNA is TGTGCCAGCAGTGACAGGTTCATGAACACTGAAGCTTTCTTT. The full variable domain, its missing parts supplied by reference TRBV25-1 and TRBJ1-1, is EADIYQTPRYLVIGTGKKITLECSQTMGHDKMYWYQQDPGMELHLIHYSYGVNSTEKGDLSSESTVSRIRTEHFPLTLESARPSHTSQYLCASSDRFMNTEAFFGQGTRLTVV.

The chain joins TRBV7-6 to TRBJ1-5; possible D gene TRBD1, 5 bases. The V end was cut by 1 base, the J end by 7 bases, with 11 bases between. CDR1 is SGHVS, CDR2 FNYEAQ, per germline. This CDR3 contains 14 residues. This CDR3 is CASSLVGEGQPQHF. The CDR3, as DNA: TGTGCCAGCAGCTTAGTGGGGGAAGGCCAGCCCCAGCATTTT. The full variable domain, rest sourced from reference TRBV7-6 and TRBJ1-5, is GAGVSQSPRYKVTKRGQDVALRCDPISGHVSLYWYRQALGQGPEFLTYFNYEAQQDKSGLPNDRFSAERPEGSISTLTIQRTEQRDSAMYRCASSLVGEGQPQHFGDGTRLSIL.

The table lists this clonotype with a few counts. DNA for the CDR3: TGTGCCAGCAGAACCGGACCAGTCTACGAGCAGTACTTC. It yields the protein CASRTGPVYEQYF. The rearrangement joins TRBV12-3 or TRBV12-4 to TRBJ2-7; D ambiguous. The CDR3 sequence is 13 residues long. V was trimmed by 6 bases and J by 3 bases, leaving 12 bases between them.

This chain links TRBV11-2 with TRBJ1-2, with TRBD1 identical over 7 bases. V dropped 5 bases and J dropped 10; count of bases not matched to a gene: 10. Germline V gives CDR1 SGHAT, CDR2 FQNNGV. CDR3 length equals 13 residues. The DNA for the CDR3 is TGTGCCAGCAGCCTAGGTCCGGGACAGCTCTACACCTTC. Its translation is CASSLGPGQLYTF.

This chain joins TRBV7-9 and TRBJ1-1; TRBD1 matches at 9 bases. Germline CDR1 reads SEHNR; CDR2 reads FQNEAQ (reference sequence). The CDR3 has 12 amino acids. Germline trimming cut 6 bases from V and 11 bases from J; bases unmatched to any gene: 7. The DNA for the CDR3 is TGTGCCAGCAGTTCCGGGACAGGGCCGGCTTTCTTT. Its protein is CASSSGTGPAFF.

The V and J genes are TRBV7-3 and TRBJ1-4; weak D call: TRBD1 (5 bases). Germline lookup yields CDR1 SGHTA and CDR2 FQGTGA. V was clipped by 6 bases and J by 2 bases, with 10 bases between them. CDR3 size: 14 residues. The CDR3 DNA reads as TGTGCCAGCAGGCACGGGGCGACTAATGAAAAACTGTTTTTT. This translates into CASRHGATNEKLFF. The variable domain in full, completed from reference TRBV7-3 and TRBJ1-4, reads GAGVSQTPSNKVTEKGKYVELRCDPISGHTALYWYRQSLGQGPEFLIYFQGTGAADDSGLPNDRFFAVRPEGSVSTLKIQRTERGDSAVYLCASRHGATNEKLFFGSGTQLSVL.

This sequence joins TRBV3-1 and TRBJ2-3, with 11 positions matching TRBD2. V lost 2 bases, J lost 3 bases, and 7 bases stayed unmatched. CDR3 length: 17 residues. Germline lookup yields CDR1 LGHDT and CDR2 YNNKEL (reference sequence). The CDR3: CASSQPLAGGPTDTQYF. CDR3 in DNA: TGTGCCAGCAGCCAACCCTTAGCGGGGGGGCCAACAGATACGCAGTATTTT.

The chain recombines TRBV5-1 with TRBJ2-1; 8 nucleotides match TRBD2. The CDR3 totals 16 residues. The ends lost 0 bases at V and 7 bases at J; junction bases unmatched: 9. Germline CDR1 is SGHRS and CDR2 is YFSETQ. The CDR3 is CASSLAAGGIGNEQFF. The CDR3 region has the DNA TGCGCCAGCAGCTTGGCGGCGGGGGGTATTGGGAATGAGCAGTTCTTC. The variable domain in full, with the rest retrieved from reference TRBV5-1 and TRBJ2-1, is KAGVTQTPRYLIKTRGQQVTLSCSPISGHRSVSWYQQTPGQGLQFLFEYFSETQRNKGNFPGRFSGRQFSNSRSEMNVSTLELGDSALYLCASSLAAGGIGNEQFFGPGTRLTVL.

The chain employs TRBV7-9 and TRBJ2-7; D tentatively fits TRBD1 or TRBD2 (5 bases each). From germline, CDR1 is SEHNR and CDR2 FQNEAQ (reference sequence). The germline V and J ends were trimmed by 5 bases and 7 bases, with 21 bases remaining between them. The CDR3 has 15 amino acids. In DNA, the CDR3 is TGTGCCAGCAGCCCTAGGTCGCCCGGGGCTGGGGAGCAGTACTTC. It codes for CASSPRSPGAGEQYF.

The rearrangement links TRBV20-1 to TRBJ2-7; 8 bases are a match to TRBD1. TRBJ2-5 explains the end of the DNA better; the J call may be wrong. The CDR3 spans 15 residues. Germline loops: CDR1 DFQATT, CDR2 SNEGSKA (reference sequence). CDR3 nucleotides: TGCAGTGCTAGCCCTAGGACAGGGCGCTTAGAGACCCAGTACTTC. Translation: CSASPRTGRLETQYF.

J is TRBJ1-1 and V is TRBV29-1; D perhaps matches TRBD1 (6 bases). The ends were cut back, 4 bases at V and 4 bases at J, with 13 bases in the middle. CDR1 is SQVTM and CDR2 is ANQGSEA in the germline V gene. The CDR3 length is 13 residues. CDR3 sequence: CSVVGGAITEAFF. The CDR3 bases are TGCAGCGTTGTAGGGGGGGCCATCACTGAAGCTTTCTTT.

This clonotype has just a few counts. The chain couples TRBV12-3 or TRBV12-4 to TRBJ2-7, with D unclear. Matching the DNA end better, TRBJ2-5 makes the J call doubtful. This CDR3 spans 16 amino acids. This CDR3 reads CASSLGRAGPRETQYF. The CDR3 bases are TGTGCCAGCAGTTTAGGTCGGGCCGGACCTCGGGAGACCCAGTACTTC.

This sequence joins TRBV12-3 or TRBV12-4 and TRBJ2-5; 8 positions agree with TRBD1. Losses at the gene ends were 6 bases for V and 1 base for J; bases not matched to a gene: 7. This CDR3 has 15 residues. CDR3 amino acids: CASRSRGTGQETQYF. CDR3 nucleotide sequence: TGTGCCAGCAGGTCCAGAGGGACAGGCCAAGAGACCCAGTACTTC.

For this clonotype: A junction end diverges from the germline sequence, so it may reflect a read error. This chain links TRBV3-1 with TRBJ1-5, with D perhaps TRBD1 (6 bases). This CDR3 has 15 residues. CDR1 LGHDT and CDR2 YNNKEL come from the germline V gene (reference sequence). The chain's CDR3 is CVSSQSPGAYQPQHF. Written as DNA, the CDR3 is TGTGTCAGCAGCCAGTCACCAGGGGCTTATCAGCCCCAGCATTTT.

This clonotype has only a few counts. This chain joins TRBV7-3 and TRBJ2-3; 11 nucleotides line up with TRBD1. This CDR3 region has 15 residues. Germline CDR1 SGHTA, CDR2 FQGTGA. V was clipped by 1 base and J by 4 bases; unmatched bases: 1. The chain's CDR3 is CASSLMGQGADTQYF. CDR3 DNA: TGTGCCAGCAGCTTAATGGGACAGGGGGCAGATACGCAGTATTTT.